This T cell receptor (beta chain) was recovered during a study of T cells after yellow fever vaccination. About the research overall: The authors prepared low-cell-number fractions using SMART-Seq v4 Ultra Low Input. Study-level findings and limits: Among all clonotypes, a small share was observed in both CD4 and CD8 compartments. Abundant bulk-derived clonotypes could contaminate FACS-sorted repertoires.

Universal primer sites and UMIs were introduced during 5'RACE template-switching synthesis of TCR cDNA. Using its own MiXCR run on the 5' RACE reads, TCRdb lists one record per CDR3 protein. The sample contains 500,000 to 650,000 distinct CDR3 sequences, about 12% of which appear only once. In this sample, this clonotype turned up many times. Antigen specificity is unknown. The CDR3 covers 12 residues. Per the germline V gene, CDR1 is SQVTM and CDR2 is ANQGSEA. V lost 7 bases and J lost 1; bases outside the gene matches: 2. The gene calls are TRBV29-1 and TRBJ2-7; 9 bases line up with TRBD2. The sequence was collected from a man aged 25 to 40 who received the YFV17D yellow fever vaccine. The sequencing here drew on PBMCs, taken on the day of the yellow fever booster vaccination. The CDR3 DNA reads as TGCAGCGGTCTAGCGGGGTCCTACGAGCAGTACTTC. Its translation is CSGLAGSYEQYF.